The 8 T cell receptor beta chains below come from one sample, sequenced in a study of OX40 agonist ivuxolimab in advanced cancers. Generated by immunoSEQ multiplex PCR, the TCRdb table keeps only in-frame clones and is missing some. This sample has about 50,000 clones, with less than 90% found just once. The specimen comprised CD4+ or CD8+ T cells sorted from blood, sampled in a trial of the OX40 agonist ivuxolimab. All receptors derive from an adult with an advanced solid tumor such as melanoma, head and neck, liver or kidney cancer.

The chain recombines TRBV7-3 with TRBJ2-1, with D maybe TRBD2 (6 bases). Germline V lookup: CDR1 SGHTA, CDR2 FQGTGA. The CDR3 covers 22 residues. Trimming shortened V by 4 bases and J by 5 bases, and 36 bases separated the two germline ends. In DNA form, the CDR3 reads TGTGCCAGCAGCTACCCGGGACTGCCCGAGTTGAAATCAAAGCTACTCAACAATGAGCAGTTCTTC. Its protein product is CASSYPGLPELKSKLLNNEQFF.

The chain joins TRBV6-1 to TRBJ1-5, with D possibly TRBD1 on 6 matching bases. Germline CDR1 reads MNHNS; CDR2 reads SASEGT. The CDR3 contains 14 residues. Trimming removed 0 bases at V and 9 bases at J, with 12 bases between. As DNA, the CDR3 is TGTGCCAGCAGTGAAGCGCTACAGGGCCGGCCCCAGCATTTT. Its translation is CASSEALQGRPQHF.

The chain recombines TRBV6-5 with TRBJ2-7; D may match TRBD1 or TRBD2 (5 bases each). Between the trimmed V and J ends, which lost 6 bases and 1 base, there was a span of 13 bases. The CDR3 is made up of 14 amino acids. CDR1 and CDR2 from the germline V gene are MNHEY and SVGAGI. In nucleotides, the CDR3 is TGTGCCAGCAGCAAGGGACCGATATCCTACGAGCAGTACTTC. It yields the protein CASSKGPISYEQYF.

The rearrangement joins TRBV10-1 to TRBJ1-6; D gene ambiguous. V gave up 5 bases and J gave up 8 bases, with 10 bases separating them. CDR1 and CDR2 (germline): WNHNN, SYGVQD (reference sequence). The CDR3 extends over 13 amino acids. CDR3 in DNA: TGCGCCAGCAGTATGAGTTGGGATTCACCCCTCCACTTT. Its translation is CASSMSWDSPLHF.

The V and J genes are TRBV7-9 and TRBJ1-4, with D uncertain. CDR1 is SEHNR and CDR2 is FQNEAQ in the germline V gene (reference sequence). Deletions cut 5 bases from V and 7 bases from J, with 17 bases between. The CDR3 runs 15 residues. In DNA, the CDR3 is TGTGCCAGCAGCCCGATTTTCGGGCGGGGTGAAAAACTGTTTTTT. This gives the protein CASSPIFGRGEKLFF.

The rearrangement links TRBV10-3 to TRBJ2-2; 7 bases map to TRBD1. The CDR3 runs to 13 residues. The trim removed 10 bases at V and 3 bases at J, leaving 5 bases unmatched. In germline, CDR1 is ENHRY, CDR2 SYGVKD. For the CDR3, the DNA is TGTGCCACCCGACAGGGCGACACCGGGGAGCTGTTTTTT. It encodes CATRQGDTGELFF.

V and J are TRBV14 and TRBJ2-7, with no clear D. V was cut by 3 bases and J by 1 base, with 13 bases left in between. Germline-derived CDR1 and CDR2 are SGHDN and FVKESK. The CDR3 sequence is 15 residues long. In nucleotides, the CDR3 is TGTGCCAGCAGCCACGTAGGTTCGCGGTCCTACGAGCAGTACTTC. It encodes CASSHVGSRSYEQYF.

This CDR3 reads CASRLVSAGLTDTQYF. The CDR3 nucleotides read TGTGCAAGTCGCTTAGTGTCCGCGGGACTCACAGATACGCAGTATTTT. The gene calls are TRBV12-2 and TRBJ2-3; the D call of TRBD2 is as the table states it, not checked on the DNA. TRBV12-2 is recorded as a pseudogene. The CDR3 totals 16 residues.